This T cell receptor (beta chain) was identified in a study of spatial heterogeneity in lung cancer. Study overall: Detection consistently yielded more beta chains than alpha chains.

Individually, TCR cDNA molecules were each labelled with a unique molecular identifier. MiXCR, applied by TCRdb to the 5' RACE reads, yields one record per CDR3 protein. Seen here are 5,000 to 5,500 distinct CDR3 sequences, around a third observed once, and the top ten hold 3% to 4%. Overall study results and limits: TCRs found ubiquitously expanded in tumor appeared in blood more at resection than at follow-up.

This clonotype was seen more than once but under ten times. Its antigen is as yet unknown. The library was designed around alpha chains, so this beta chain is a stray read whose abundance carries little weight. This CDR3 region has 13 residues. CDR1 and CDR2 (germline): SGHDN, FVKESK. V was pared by 5 bases and J by 2 bases, with 10 bases between. As to time point: sample taken at primary tumor resection. Frozen PBMC, nontumor lung or tumor provided whole RNA, which was sequenced unsorted. Samples came from some 71 TRACERx patients with untreated early-stage lung cancer. The clonotype was recovered from a female donor with early-stage non-small cell lung cancer. J is TRBJ2-7 and V is TRBV14; weak D call: TRBD2 (5 bases). The sample was PBMCs, taken at surgery. CDR3 bases: TGTGCCAGCAGCTCCGGGGAGACCTACGAGCAGTACTTC. Its translation is CASSSGETYEQYF.